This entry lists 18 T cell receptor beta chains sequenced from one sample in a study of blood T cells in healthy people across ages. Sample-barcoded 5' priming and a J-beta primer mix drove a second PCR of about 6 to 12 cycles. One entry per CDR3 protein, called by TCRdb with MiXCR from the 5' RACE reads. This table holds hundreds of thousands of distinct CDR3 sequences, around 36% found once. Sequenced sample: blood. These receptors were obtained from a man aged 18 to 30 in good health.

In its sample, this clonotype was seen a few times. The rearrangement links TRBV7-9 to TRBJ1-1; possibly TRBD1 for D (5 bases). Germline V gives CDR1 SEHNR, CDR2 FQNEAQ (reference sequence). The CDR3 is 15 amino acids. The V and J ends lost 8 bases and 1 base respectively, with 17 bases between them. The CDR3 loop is CASALSGQGNTEAFF. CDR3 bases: TGTGCCAGCGCCCTTTCGGGGCAGGGGAACACTGAAGCTTTCTTT.

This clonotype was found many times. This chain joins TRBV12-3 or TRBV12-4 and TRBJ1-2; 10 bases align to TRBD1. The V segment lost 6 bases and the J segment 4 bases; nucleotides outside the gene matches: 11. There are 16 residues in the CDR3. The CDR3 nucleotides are TGTGCCAGCAGCCGCAGTCCGGGACAGGGGCTCTATGGCTACACCTTC. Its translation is CASSRSPGQGLYGYTF.

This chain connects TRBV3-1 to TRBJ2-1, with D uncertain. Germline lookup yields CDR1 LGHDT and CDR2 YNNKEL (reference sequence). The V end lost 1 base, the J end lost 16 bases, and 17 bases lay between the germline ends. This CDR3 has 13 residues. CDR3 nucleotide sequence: TGTGCCAGCAGCCAAGTCCCAACGCTAACACCCTTCTTC. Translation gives CASSQVPTLTPFF.

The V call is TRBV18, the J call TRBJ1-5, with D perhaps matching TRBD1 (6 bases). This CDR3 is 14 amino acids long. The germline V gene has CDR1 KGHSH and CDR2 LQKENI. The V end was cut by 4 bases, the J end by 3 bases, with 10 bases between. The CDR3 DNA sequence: TGTGCCAGCTCACGGACAGTGGACAATCAGCCCCAGCATTTT. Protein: CASSRTVDNQPQHF.

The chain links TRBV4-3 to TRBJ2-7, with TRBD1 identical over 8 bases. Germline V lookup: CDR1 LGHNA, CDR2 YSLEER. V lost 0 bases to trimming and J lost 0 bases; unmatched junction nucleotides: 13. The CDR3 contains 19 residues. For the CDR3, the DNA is TGCGCCAGCAGCCAAGACCGAGGGACAGGAGCCCTAAGCTCCTACGAGCAGTACTTC. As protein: CASSQDRGTGALSSYEQYF.

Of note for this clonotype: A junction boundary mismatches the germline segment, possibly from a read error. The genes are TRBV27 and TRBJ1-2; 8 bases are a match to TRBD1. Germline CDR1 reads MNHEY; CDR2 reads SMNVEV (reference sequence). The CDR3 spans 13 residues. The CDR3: CASSDRTGYGYTF. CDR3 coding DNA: TGCGCCAGCAGTGACAGGACAGGGTATGGCTACACCTTC.

The CDR3 DNA follows: TGTGCCAGCAGCGACAGGGTCTACAATGAGCAGTTCTTC. It specifies CASSDRVYNEQFF. The rearrangement uses TRBV6-5 and TRBJ2-1; 7 nucleotides agree with TRBD1. This CDR3 has 13 residues. V shed 6 bases and J 3 bases; nucleotides not matched to a gene: 2. The germline V gene has CDR1 MNHEY and CDR2 SVGAGI.

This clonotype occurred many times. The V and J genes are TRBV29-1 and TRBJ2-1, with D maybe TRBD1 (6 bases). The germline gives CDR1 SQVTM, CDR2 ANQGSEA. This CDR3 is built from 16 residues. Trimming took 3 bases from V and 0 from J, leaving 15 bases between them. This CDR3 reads CSVDRTDLSSYNEQFF. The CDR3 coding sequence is TGCAGCGTTGATCGGACAGACCTAAGCTCCTACAATGAGCAGTTCTTC.

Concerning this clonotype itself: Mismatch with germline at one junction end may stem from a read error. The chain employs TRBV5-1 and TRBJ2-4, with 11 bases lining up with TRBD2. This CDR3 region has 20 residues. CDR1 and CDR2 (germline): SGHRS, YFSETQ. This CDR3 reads CASSLMITSGGPIAKNIRYF. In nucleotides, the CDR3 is TGCGCCAGCAGCTTGATGATTACTAGCGGGGGACCTATAGCCAAAAACATTCGGTACTTC.

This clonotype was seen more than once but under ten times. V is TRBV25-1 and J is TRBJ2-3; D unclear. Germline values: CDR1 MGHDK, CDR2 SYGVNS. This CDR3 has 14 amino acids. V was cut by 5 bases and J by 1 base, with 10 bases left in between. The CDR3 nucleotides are TGTGCCAGCAGTCTCCGGGTCGGCACAGATACGCAGTATTTT. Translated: CASSLRVGTDTQYF.

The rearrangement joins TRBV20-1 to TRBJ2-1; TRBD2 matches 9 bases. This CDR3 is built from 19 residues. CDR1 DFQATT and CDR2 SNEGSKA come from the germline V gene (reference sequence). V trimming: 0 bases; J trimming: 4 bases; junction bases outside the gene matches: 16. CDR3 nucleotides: TGCAGTGCTAGAGACCACTCCTCGTTTGGGGCGGGGGGGTACAATGAGCAGTTCTTC. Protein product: CSARDHSSFGAGGYNEQFF.

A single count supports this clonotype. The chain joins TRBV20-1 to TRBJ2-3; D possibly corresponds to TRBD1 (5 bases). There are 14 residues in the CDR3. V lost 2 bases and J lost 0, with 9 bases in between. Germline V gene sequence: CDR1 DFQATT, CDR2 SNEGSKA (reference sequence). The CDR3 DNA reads TGCAGTGCTAGAAAACAGGCCAGCACAGATACGCAGTATTTT. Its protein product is CSARKQASTDTQYF.

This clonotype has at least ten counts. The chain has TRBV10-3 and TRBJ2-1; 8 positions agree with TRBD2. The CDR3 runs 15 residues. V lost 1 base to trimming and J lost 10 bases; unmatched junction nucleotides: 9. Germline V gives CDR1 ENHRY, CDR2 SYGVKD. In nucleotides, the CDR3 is TGTGCCATCAGTGAGTTCCGGGGGGGGCCCTCCGAGCAGTTCTTC. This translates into CAISEFRGGPSEQFF.

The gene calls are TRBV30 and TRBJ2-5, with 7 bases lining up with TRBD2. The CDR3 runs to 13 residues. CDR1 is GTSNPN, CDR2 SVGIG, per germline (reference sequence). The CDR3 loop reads CALESGTKNEQYF. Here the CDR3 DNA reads TGTGCTTTAGAGTCCGGGACTAAAAATGAGCAGTACTTC.

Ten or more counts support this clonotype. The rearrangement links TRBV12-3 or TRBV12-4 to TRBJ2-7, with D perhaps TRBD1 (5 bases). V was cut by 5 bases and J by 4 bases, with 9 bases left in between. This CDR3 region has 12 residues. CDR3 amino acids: CASSRQSYEQYF. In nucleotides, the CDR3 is TGTGCCAGCAGTCGACAGAGTTACGAGCAGTACTTC.

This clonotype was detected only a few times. CDR3 coding DNA: TGTGCCAGCAGCTCCCGGGACATCAGCTCCTACGAGCAGTACTTC. Translated: CASSSRDISSYEQYF. This chain connects TRBV7-2 to TRBJ2-7, with a possible D match to TRBD1 (6 bases). Germline CDR1 reads SGHTA; CDR2 reads FQGNSA. Trimming removed 4 bases at V and 0 bases at J, with 13 bases between. This CDR3 has 15 residues. Full variable domain (remainder filled in from reference TRBV7-2 and TRBJ2-7): GAGVSQSPSNKVTEKGKDVELRCDPISGHTALYWYRQSLGQGLEFLIYFQGNSAPDKSGLPSDRFSAERTGGSVSTLTIQRTQQEDSAVYLCASSSRDISSYEQYFGPGTRLTVT.

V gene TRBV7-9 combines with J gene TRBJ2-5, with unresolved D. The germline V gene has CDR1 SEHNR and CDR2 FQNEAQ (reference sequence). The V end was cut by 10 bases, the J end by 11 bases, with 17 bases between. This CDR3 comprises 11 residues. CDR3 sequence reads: CAIPAYNEQYF. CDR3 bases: TGTGCCATCCCAGCTTACAATGAGCAGTACTTC. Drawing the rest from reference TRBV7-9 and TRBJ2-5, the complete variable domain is DTGVSQNPRHKITKRGQNVTFRCDPISEHNRLYWYRQTLGQGPEFLTYFQNEAQLEKSRLLSDRFSAERPKGSFSTLEIQRTEQGDSAMYLCAIPAYNEQYFGPGTRLLVL.

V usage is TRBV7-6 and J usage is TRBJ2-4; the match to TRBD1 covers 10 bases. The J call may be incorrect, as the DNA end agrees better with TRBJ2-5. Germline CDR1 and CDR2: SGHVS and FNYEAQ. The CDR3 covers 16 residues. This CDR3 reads CASGRNRDRGQETQYF. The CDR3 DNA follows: TGTGCCAGCGGACGAAACCGGGACAGGGGCCAAGAGACCCAGTACTTC.